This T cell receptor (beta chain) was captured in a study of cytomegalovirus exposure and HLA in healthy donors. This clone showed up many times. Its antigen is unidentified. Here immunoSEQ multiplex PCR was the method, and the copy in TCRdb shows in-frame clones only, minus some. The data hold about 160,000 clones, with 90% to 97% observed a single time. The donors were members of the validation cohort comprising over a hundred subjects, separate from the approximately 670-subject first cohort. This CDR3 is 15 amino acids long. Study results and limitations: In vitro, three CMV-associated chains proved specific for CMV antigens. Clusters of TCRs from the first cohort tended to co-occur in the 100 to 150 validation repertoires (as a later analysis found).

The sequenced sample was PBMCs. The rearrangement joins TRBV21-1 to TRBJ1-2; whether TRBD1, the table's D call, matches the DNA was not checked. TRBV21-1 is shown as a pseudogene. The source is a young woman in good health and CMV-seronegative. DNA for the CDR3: TGTGCCAGCAGCCTAGGTACAGGAGCTAACTATGGCTACACCTTC. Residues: CASSLGTGANYGYTF.